This entry lists 16 T cell receptor beta chains sequenced from one sample in a study of blood T cell repertoires in COVID-19 (dated by TCRdb to about 2020). The library came from the immunoSEQ multiplex PCR assay. This immuneACCESS table, as held by TCRdb, lists in-frame sequences with V and J called but not all clones. Of the missing ones, under half trace to an unresolved V gene in checked studies; the others have no known cause. A total of fewer than 250,000 clones appear in this sample, about 83% of them only once. The top ten clones comprise around 5.2% of the sample. What was sequenced was peripheral blood. These receptors came from a human donor in a cohort sampled during active COVID-19.

The rearrangement uses TRBV19 and TRBJ2-7; D is perhaps TRBD1 (6 bases). CDR1 LNHDA and CDR2 SQIVND come from the germline V gene (reference sequence). The ends were cut back, 8 bases at V and 2 bases at J, with 16 bases in the middle. The CDR3 runs 14 residues. The DNA for the CDR3 is TGTGCCAGTCGAAAGACAGGATCCACCTACGAGCAGTACTTC. Protein product: CASRKTGSTYEQYF.

The chain combines TRBV10-3 with TRBJ2-7, with D possibly TRBD2 on 7 matching bases. CDR1 is ENHRY and CDR2 is SYGVKD in the germline V gene. Trimming took 6 bases from V and 5 from J, leaving 14 bases between them. The CDR3 has 13 amino acids. This CDR3 is CAIRGGGAHEQYF. The CDR3 coding sequence is TGTGCCATCAGGGGAGGGGGGGCCCACGAGCAGTACTTC.

J is TRBJ2-1 and V is TRBV7-2, with TRBD2 matching over 12 bases. The CDR3 has 15 amino acids. The germline V gene encodes CDR1 SGHTA and CDR2 FQGNSA. J lost 11 bases, V lost 5 bases, and 10 bases had no gene match. The CDR3 sequence is CASSLSPGLAGKQFF. The CDR3 DNA sequence: TGTGCCAGCAGCCTATCGCCCGGACTAGCGGGGAAGCAGTTCTTC.

This clone was recorded only once. The chain carries TRBV3-1 (or the pseudogene TRBV3-2) and TRBJ2-2; 12 bases align to TRBD2. Per the germline V gene, CDR1 is LGHDT and CDR2 is YNNKEL (reference sequence). With 5 bases clipped from V and 7 bases from J, the junction kept 5 bases outside the gene matches. The CDR3 runs 15 residues. CDR3 in amino acids: CASSFGLAGSGELFF. Written as DNA, the CDR3 is TGTGCCAGCAGCTTCGGACTAGCGGGGAGCGGGGAGCTGTTTTTT.

This clone was seen only once. The CDR3 DNA reads as TGCGCCAGCAGTCGGTGGCAGGGGGCAGTCGACACTGAAGCTTTCTTT. Protein product: CASSRWQGAVDTEAFF. The chain combines TRBV5-1 with TRBJ1-1, with TRBD1 matching over 8 bases. This CDR3 has 16 amino acids. Germline V gene data show CDR1 as SGHRS and CDR2 as YFSETQ. J gave up 3 bases and V 5 bases, and 12 bases lay outside the gene matches.

This chain uses TRBV24-1 with TRBJ2-5; 9 bases line up with TRBD1. Losses at the gene ends were 1 base for V and 4 bases for J; bases not matched to a gene: 3. The CDR3 totals 15 residues. Looked up from germline, CDR1 is KGHDR and CDR2 is SFDVKD. CDR3 amino acids: CATSDFATGGETQYF. DNA of the CDR3: TGTGCCACCAGTGATTTCGCGACAGGGGGAGAGACCCAGTACTTC.

This chain links TRBV11-2 with TRBJ2-2, with no clear D. Germline assignment: CDR1 SGHAT and CDR2 FQNNGV. V lost 6 bases and J lost 2, with 16 bases in between. CDR3 length: 16 amino acids. The CDR3 DNA sequence: TGTGCCAGCAGGCTTTCAGGTTCCCGAAACACCGGGGAGCTGTTTTTT. Translating gives CASRLSGSRNTGELFF.

This chain links TRBV1 with TRBJ2-3; the table's D call, TRBD2, was not checked against the DNA. TRBV1 counts as a pseudogene. This CDR3 contains 19 residues. This chain's CDR3 is CTSSPRLAVVLPLADTQYF. The CDR3 DNA sequence: TGCACCAGCAGCCCAAGACTAGCGGTTGTGCTTCCATTAGCAGATACGCAGTATTTT.

This chain connects TRBV18 to TRBJ2-5, with 16 nucleotides matching TRBD2. The germline V gene encodes CDR1 KGHSH and CDR2 LQKENI. The V gene end was trimmed by 3 bases and the J gene end by 4 bases; junction bases not matched to a gene: 2. The length of the CDR3 is 16 residues. CDR3 region: CASSPGTSGRGETQYF. CDR3 sequence (DNA): TGTGCCAGCTCACCCGGGACTAGCGGGAGGGGAGAGACCCAGTACTTC.

The rearrangement links TRBV16 to TRBJ2-1, with TRBD1 as a possible D gene (5 bases). V was cut by 2 bases and J by 8 bases, with 19 bases left in between. The CDR3 contains 16 residues. CDR1 is KGHSY and CDR2 is FQNENV in the germline V gene. The CDR3 spells CASSQVDTSQGDEQFF. The CDR3 DNA reads as TGTGCCAGCAGCCAAGTCGACACGTCTCAGGGTGATGAGCAGTTCTTC.

The genes are TRBV5-1 and TRBJ2-5; 8 nucleotides agree with TRBD1. Germline-derived CDR1 and CDR2 are SGHRS and YFSETQ. This CDR3 is built from 14 residues. Unmatched junction bases numbered 4, after V lost 4 bases and J lost 2 bases. In nucleotides, the CDR3 is TGCGCCAGCAGCCCTAGGACAGGGCAAGAGACCCAGTACTTC. It translates to CASSPRTGQETQYF.

The V call is TRBV7-9, the J call TRBJ1-1, with unresolved D. The CDR3 covers 11 residues. V shed 4 bases and J shed 2 bases, with 2 bases lying between them. Germline V gene data show CDR1 as SEHNR and CDR2 as FQNEAQ (reference sequence). This chain's CDR3 is CASSSNTEAFF. In DNA, the CDR3 is TGTGCCAGCAGCTCAAACACTGAAGCTTTCTTT.

This clone was counted at least ten times. The rearrangement joins TRBV2 to TRBJ1-3; D remains ambiguous. The CDR3 totals 15 residues. V was trimmed by 2 bases and J by 2 bases, leaving 10 bases between them. Germline loops: CDR1 SNHLY, CDR2 FYNNEI. The CDR3 loop reads CASSEFTSTGNTIYF. CDR3 nucleotides: TGTGCCAGCAGTGAATTCACTTCTACTGGAAACACCATATATTTT.

This clone was recorded a few times. V and J are TRBV11-3 and TRBJ2-2; D perhaps matches TRBD1 (5 bases). Trimming left V 4 bases short and J 4 bases short, with 13 bases between. The CDR3 is made up of 15 amino acids. CDR1 is SGHNT and CDR2 is YENEEA in the germline V gene. The CDR3 sequence: CASSSQGMVTGELFF. CDR3 nucleotide sequence: TGTGCCAGCAGCTCTCAGGGAATGGTCACCGGGGAGCTGTTTTTT.

V and J are TRBV19 and TRBJ2-2; 10 bases match TRBD1. CDR1 is LNHDA, CDR2 SQIVND, per germline (reference sequence). The ends lost 5 bases at V and 6 bases at J; junction bases unmatched: 6. The CDR3 runs 15 residues. CDR3 residues: CASSALGTGAGELFF. CDR3 nucleotides: TGTGCCAGTAGTGCCCTCGGGACAGGGGCCGGGGAGCTGTTTTTT.

This clone has just a few counts. This rearrangement joins TRBV13 to TRBJ2-7, with D tentatively TRBD2 (5 bases). The CDR3 is 16 amino acids. V gave up 5 bases and J gave up 9 bases, with 26 bases separating them. Germline V lookup: CDR1 PRHDT, CDR2 FYEKMQ (reference sequence). The chain's CDR3 is CASSLTKLGSRIGQYF. The DNA of the CDR3 is TGTGCCAGCAGCCTGACTAAATTAGGATCGAGAATAGGGCAGTACTTC.